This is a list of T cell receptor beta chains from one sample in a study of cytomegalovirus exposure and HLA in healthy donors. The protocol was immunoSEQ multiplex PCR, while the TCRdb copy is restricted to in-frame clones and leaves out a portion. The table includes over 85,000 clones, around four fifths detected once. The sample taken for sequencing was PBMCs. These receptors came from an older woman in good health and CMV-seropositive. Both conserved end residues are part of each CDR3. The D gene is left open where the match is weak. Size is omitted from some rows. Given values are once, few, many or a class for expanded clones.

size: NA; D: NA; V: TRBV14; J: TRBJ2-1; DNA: TGTGCCAGCTCAAACAGGGTAAGGGACTACAATGAGCAGTTCTTC; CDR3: CASSNRVRDYNEQFF
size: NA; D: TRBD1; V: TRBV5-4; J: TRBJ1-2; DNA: TGTGCCAGCAGGTCCCGGCGGGCAGGGGGAGAGTATGGCTACACCTTC; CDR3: CASRSRRAGGEYGYTF
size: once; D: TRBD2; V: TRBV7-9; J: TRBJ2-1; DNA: TGTGCCAGCAGCCCCACACCGGGAGGGTACAATGAGCAGTTCTTC; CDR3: CASSPTPGGYNEQFF
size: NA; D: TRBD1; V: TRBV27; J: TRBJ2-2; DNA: TGTGCCAGCCTACGGGGACAGGGGAACACCGGGGAGCTGTTTTTT; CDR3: CASLRGQGNTGELFF
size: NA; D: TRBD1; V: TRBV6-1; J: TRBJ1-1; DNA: TGTGCCAGCAGTGAGGACAGGGACACTGAAGCTTTCTTT; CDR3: CASSEDRDTEAFF
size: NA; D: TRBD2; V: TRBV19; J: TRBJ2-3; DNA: TGTGCCAGTAGGAGGACTAGCGGGAAAAGCACAGATACGCAGTATTTT; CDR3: CASRRTSGKSTDTQYF
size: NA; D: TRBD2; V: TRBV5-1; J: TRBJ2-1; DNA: TGCGCCAGCAGCCCTGGCGGGAGTATCAAAGCAAATGAGCAGTTCTTC; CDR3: CASSPGGSIKANEQFF
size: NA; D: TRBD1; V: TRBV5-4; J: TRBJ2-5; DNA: TGTGCCAGCAGCCTGGGACAGGGCGGGCAAGAGACCCAGTACTTC; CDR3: CASSLGQGGQETQYF
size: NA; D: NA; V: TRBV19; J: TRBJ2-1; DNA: TGTGCCAGTAGACGAGAGGGAATGGGCTACAATGAGCAGTTCTTC; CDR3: CASRREGMGYNEQFF
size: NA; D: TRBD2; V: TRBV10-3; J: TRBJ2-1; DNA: TGTGCCATCAGTGGAAAGGCGGGAGTTTCCCATGAGCAGTTCTTC; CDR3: CAISGKAGVSHEQFF
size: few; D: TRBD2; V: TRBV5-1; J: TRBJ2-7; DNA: TGCGCCAGCACCGAGTGGGCTAGCGGGACATTCGAGCAGTACTTC; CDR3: CASTEWASGTFEQYF
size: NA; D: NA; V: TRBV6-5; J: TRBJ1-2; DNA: TGTGCCAGCAGTTACTCAGATCGCGCGGGCTACACCTTC; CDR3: CASSYSDRAGYTF
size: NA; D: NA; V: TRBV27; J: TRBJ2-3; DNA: TGTGCCAGCAGTTTATCTTATCGGGGAGCAGATACGCAGTATTTT; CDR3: CASSLSYRGADTQYF
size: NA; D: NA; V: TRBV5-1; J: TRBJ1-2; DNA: TGCGCCAGCAGCTCCTTGAATCCAGGGATCAGCCATGGCTACACCTTC; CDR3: CASSSLNPGISHGYTF
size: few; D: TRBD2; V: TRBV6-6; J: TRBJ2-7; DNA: TGTGCCAGCAGTCCACTAGCGGGAGTGCTCGAGCAGTACTTC; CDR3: CASSPLAGVLEQYF
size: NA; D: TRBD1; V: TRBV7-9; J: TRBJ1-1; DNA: TGTGCCAGCAGCCCCGGGACAGCGAACACTGAAGCTTTCTTT; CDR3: CASSPGTANTEAFF
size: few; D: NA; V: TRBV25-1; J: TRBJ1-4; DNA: TGTGCCAGCATCTTTAATGAAAAACTGTTTTTT; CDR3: CASIFNEKLFF
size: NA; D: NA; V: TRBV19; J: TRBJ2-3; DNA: TGTGCCAGTAGTATATTATCCGGTACGCAGTATTTT; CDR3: CASSILSGTQYF
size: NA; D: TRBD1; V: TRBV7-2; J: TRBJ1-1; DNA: TGTGCCAGCAGCTTAGGTGGAGGGGGCGACGCTTTCTTT; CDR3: CASSLGGGGDAFF
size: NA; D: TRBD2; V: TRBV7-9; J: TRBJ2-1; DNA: TGTGCCAGCAGCTCGCCACTCCGGACTAGCGGGAGTAAGTTCTTC; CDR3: CASSSPLRTSGSKFF
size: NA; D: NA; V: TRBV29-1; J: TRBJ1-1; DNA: TGCAGCGTTGATAGCACCTTGAACACTGAAGCTTTCTTT; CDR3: CSVDSTLNTEAFF
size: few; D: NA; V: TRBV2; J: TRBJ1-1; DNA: TGTGCCGCAAGGATGGGGCAGGTGGATCCTGCTTTCTTT; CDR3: CAARMGQVDPAFF
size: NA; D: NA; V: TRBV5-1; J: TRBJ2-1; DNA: TGCGCCAGCACGGGATTCAGTGAGCAGTTCTTC; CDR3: CASTGFSEQFF
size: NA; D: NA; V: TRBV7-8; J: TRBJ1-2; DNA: TGTGCCAGCAGCTTCGCCCCAGGTGGCTACACCTTC; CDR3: CASSFAPGGYTF
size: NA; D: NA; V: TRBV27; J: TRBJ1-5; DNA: TGTGCCAGCAGTTCAACCTTTGACAGAGTTAGCAATCAGCCCCAGCATTTT; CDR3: CASSSTFDRVSNQPQHF
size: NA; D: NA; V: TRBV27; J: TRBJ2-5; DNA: TGTGCCAGCAGTCCCCTAATCCAAGAGACCCAGTACTTC; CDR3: CASSPLIQETQYF
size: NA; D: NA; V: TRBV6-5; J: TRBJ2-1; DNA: TGTGCCAGCAGTTACGATTACAGGGTCCGGGAGCAGTTCTTC; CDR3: CASSYDYRVREQFF
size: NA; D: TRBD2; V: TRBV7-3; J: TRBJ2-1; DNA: TGTGCCAGCAGCTTATATAGCGGGAGGATCTATGAGCAGTTCTTC; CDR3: CASSLYSGRIYEQFF
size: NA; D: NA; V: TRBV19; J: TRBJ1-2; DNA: TGTGCCAGTAGTAATCCAAAAGCGGGGGACTATGGCTACACCTTC; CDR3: CASSNPKAGDYGYTF
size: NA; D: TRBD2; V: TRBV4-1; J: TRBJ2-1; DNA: TGCGCCAGCAGCTATACCGGGACTAGCGGTAATGAGCAGTTCTTC; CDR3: CASSYTGTSGNEQFF
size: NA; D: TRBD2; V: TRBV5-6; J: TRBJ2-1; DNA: TGTGCCAGCAGCTTGGATATAGCGGGAAGGCTTTCCTACAATGAGCAGTTCTTC; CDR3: CASSLDIAGRLSYNEQFF
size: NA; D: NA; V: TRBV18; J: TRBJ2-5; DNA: TGTGCCAGCTCACCCCGGGGTTTAGATCAGGAGACCCAGTACTTC; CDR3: CASSPRGLDQETQYF
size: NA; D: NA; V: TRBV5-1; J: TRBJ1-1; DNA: TGCGCCAGCAGCCCTCAGGGGAACACTGAAGCTTTCTTT; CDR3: CASSPQGNTEAFF
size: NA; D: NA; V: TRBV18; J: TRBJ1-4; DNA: TGTGCCAGCTCAGAGCACAGGGATGAAAAACTGTTTTTT; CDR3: CASSEHRDEKLFF
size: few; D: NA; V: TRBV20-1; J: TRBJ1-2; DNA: TGCAGTGGCAAGATTCCGGGTGGCTACACCTTC; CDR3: CSGKIPGGYTF
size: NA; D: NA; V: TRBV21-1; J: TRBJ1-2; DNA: TGTGCCAGCAGCAGCGGGGACAGCCCCAATGGCTACACCTTC; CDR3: CASSSGDSPNGYTF
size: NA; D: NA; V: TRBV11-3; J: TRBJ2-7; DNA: TGTGCCAGCAGCTTCGACGGGACTGGCTACGAGCAGTACTTC; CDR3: CASSFDGTGYEQYF
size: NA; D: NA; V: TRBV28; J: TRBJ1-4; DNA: TGTGCCAGCAGTCCGACAGCTCCTAATGAAAAACTGTTTTTT; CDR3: CASSPTAPNEKLFF
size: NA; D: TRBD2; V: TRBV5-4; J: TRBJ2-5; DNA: TGTGCCAGCAGCGGACTAGCGGGAGGGGAGACCCAGTACTTC; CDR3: CASSGLAGGETQYF
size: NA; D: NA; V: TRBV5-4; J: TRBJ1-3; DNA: TGTGCCAGCAGTCAGATGACAGGCCGTGGAAACACCATATATTTT; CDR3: CASSQMTGRGNTIYF
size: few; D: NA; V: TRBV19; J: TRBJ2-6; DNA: TGTGCCAGTAGTATAGTCCCGTCGTTCAACGTCCTGACTTTC; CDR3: CASSIVPSFNVLTF
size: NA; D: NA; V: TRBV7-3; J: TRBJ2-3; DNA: TGTGCCAGCAGCTTAATGTCCTCAGATACGCAGTATTTT; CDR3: CASSLMSSDTQYF
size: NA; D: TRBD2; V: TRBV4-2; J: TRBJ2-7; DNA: TGTGCCAGCAGCCGGGGGAGGGGACTTTCCGAGCAGTACTTC; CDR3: CASSRGRGLSEQYF
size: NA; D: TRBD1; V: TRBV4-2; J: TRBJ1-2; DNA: TGTGCCAGCAGCCAAGAACGGACAGGGACGTATAGCTACACCTTC; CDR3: CASSQERTGTYSYTF
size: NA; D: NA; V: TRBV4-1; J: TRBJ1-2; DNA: TGCGCCAGCAGCCGATTGGGGCATCAGGGCTACACCTTC; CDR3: CASSRLGHQGYTF
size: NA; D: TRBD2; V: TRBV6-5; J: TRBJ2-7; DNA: TGTGCCAGCAGTTACTCCGGACTAGCGGGTCTGGAGCAGTACTTC; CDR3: CASSYSGLAGLEQYF
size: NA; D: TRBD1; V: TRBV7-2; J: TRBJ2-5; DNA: TGTGCCAGCAGCGCCCGGACAGGGCTGGAGACCCAGTACTTC; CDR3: CASSARTGLETQYF
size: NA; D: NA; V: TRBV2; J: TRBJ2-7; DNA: TGTGCCAGCATGTCTCGCGGCACCTACGAGCAGTACTTC; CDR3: CASMSRGTYEQYF
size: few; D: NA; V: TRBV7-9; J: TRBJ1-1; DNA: TGTGCCAGCAGCTTAGTTAGAGCTTTCTTT; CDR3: CASSLVRAFF
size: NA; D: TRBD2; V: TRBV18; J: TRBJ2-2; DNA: TGTGCCAGCTCACGATCGACTAGCGGGAGACCAGTCACCGGGGAGCTGTTTTTT; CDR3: CASSRSTSGRPVTGELFF
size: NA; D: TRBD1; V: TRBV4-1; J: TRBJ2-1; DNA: TGCGCCAGCAGCCAAGATCTCGGAGGAAGGGGGCCTTACAATGAGCAGTTCTTC; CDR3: CASSQDLGGRGPYNEQFF
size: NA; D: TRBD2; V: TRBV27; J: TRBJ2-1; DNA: TGTGCCAGCAGTTCGGGACTAGCGGTCTACAATGAGCAGTTCTTC; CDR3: CASSSGLAVYNEQFF
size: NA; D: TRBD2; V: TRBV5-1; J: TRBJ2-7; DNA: TGCGCCAGCAGCGTGGGACTAGCGGGAGGCGACGAGCAGTACTTC; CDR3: CASSVGLAGGDEQYF
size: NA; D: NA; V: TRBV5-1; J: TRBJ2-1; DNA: TGCGCCAGCAGCTTGTCCCTGAGCTCCTACAATGAGCAGTTCTTC; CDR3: CASSLSLSSYNEQFF
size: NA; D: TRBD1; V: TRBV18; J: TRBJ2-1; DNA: TGTGCCAGCTCACCACCGGGACAGGGAGTGGCCAATGAGCAGTTCTTC; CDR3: CASSPPGQGVANEQFF